The 3 T cell receptor beta chains listed next were all sequenced from one sample in a study of cytomegalovirus exposure and HLA in healthy donors. A multiplex PCR was run with 60 Vbeta primers and 13 Jbeta primers. Measured with immunoSEQ multiplex PCR; TCRdb has only the in-frame clones, and not every one. Among 100,000 to 150,000 clones listed, over 70% were seen once. The sample comprised PBMCs. The origin of the receptors is a woman aged 18-29 years in good health and CMV-seronegative.

The V and J genes are TRBV27 and TRBJ1-1; D is unclear. The CDR3 sequence is 16 residues long. V dropped 5 bases and J dropped 0 bases, with 16 bases sitting between them. The germline CDR1 and CDR2 sequences are MNHEY and SMNVEV (reference sequence). The CDR3 sequence is CASSRVGEPMNTEAFF. As DNA, the CDR3 is TGTGCCAGCAGTCGGGTCGGGGAGCCTATGAACACTGAAGCTTTCTTT.

In its sample, this clone was seen a few times. The genes are TRBV19 and TRBJ2-5, with 8 bases aligning to TRBD2. The CDR3 runs to 14 residues. Germline V gives CDR1 LNHDA, CDR2 SQIVND (reference sequence). Losses at the gene ends were 8 bases for V and 5 bases for J; bases not matched to a gene: 10. The CDR3: CASFGLAERETQYF. The CDR3 DNA reads TGTGCCAGTTTCGGACTAGCTGAACGGGAGACCCAGTACTTC.

This rearrangement joins TRBV29-1 to TRBJ2-7, with 9 bases identical to TRBD2. Trimming cost V 4 bases and J 2 bases; bases outside gene matches: 6. CDR1 and CDR2 from the germline V gene are SQVTM and ANQGSEA. The CDR3 loop spans 14 amino acids. The CDR3 DNA is TGCAGCGTTGTGGACCTAGCGGGGACCTACGAGCAGTACTTC. Its protein product is CSVVDLAGTYEQYF.